This T cell receptor beta chain appears in the sequencing data of a study of T cell responses to AZD1222 COVID-19 vaccine. General study findings and limits: Of the AZD1222 recipients, only 5 or 6 were seropositive at baseline. Reportedly, nearly half the spike-specific TCRs target unmutated variant regions. Spike as a whole was targeted by vaccine-associated CD4 TCRs, dominant at 160-218 and 743-854. Spike-specific TCR breadth and depth both grew after two AZD1222 doses.

Points on this clone: Its antigen remains unidentified.

Assay used: immunoSEQ multiplex PCR; TCRdb lists only in-frame clones, some missing. Of fewer than 200,000 clones listed, around nine tenths are singletons. From germline, CDR1 is MRHNA and CDR2 SNTAGT. Trimming at V came to 5 bases and at J to 15 bases, leaving 22 bases not matched to a gene. The length of the CDR3 is 16 residues. The V gene is TRBV6-4, the J gene TRBJ2-1, with 7 bases lining up with TRBD2. The sample was peripheral blood, taken 28 days after the second AZD1222 dose. This receptor was taken from an adult who received the AZD1222 COVID-19 vaccine. The CDR3 sequence is CASSKPQKRGPTRRFF. The CDR3 nucleotides read TGTGCCAGCAGTAAACCCCAAAAGCGGGGCCCTACGCGTCGGTTCTTC.